This is a list of T cell receptor beta chains from one sample in a study of PD-1 blockade in classical Hodgkin lymphoma. The assay was immunoSEQ multiplex PCR, and TCRdb's table has in-frame clones only and misses some. The sample lists tens of thousands of clones; about nine tenths were seen once. Sample: peripheral blood mononuclear cells (PBMCs), taken before the fourth cycle of nivolumab. The receptors originated from a human donor with classical Hodgkin lymphoma. CDR3s include the opening cysteine and the closing phenylalanine or tryptophan. Fields, in order: V gene, D gene, J gene, clone size, CDR3 protein, CDR3 DNA. D genes are given only for firm matches. Clone size is not always given. Where it is, it says once, few, many or a class for expanded clones.

V: TRBV7-2
D: .
J: TRBJ1-2
size: .
CDR3: CASSLDTLENYGYTF
DNA: TGTGCCAGCAGCTTAGATACGTTAGAGAACTATGGCTACACCTTC

V: TRBV19
D: TRBD2
J: TRBJ2-7
size: .
CDR3: CASSIAGASYEQYF
DNA: TGTGCCAGTAGTATCGCGGGAGCCTCCTACGAGCAGTACTTC

V: TRBV27
D: .
J: TRBJ1-1
size: .
CDR3: CASGTGFTEAFF
DNA: TGTGCCTCTGGGACGGGATTCACTGAAGCTTTCTTT

V: TRBV7-9
D: .
J: TRBJ1-5
size: .
CDR3: CASSLDGNQPQHF
DNA: TGTGCCAGCAGCTTAGATGGGAATCAGCCCCAGCATTTT

V: TRBV28
D: .
J: TRBJ1-4
size: .
CDR3: CASRGARATNEKLFF
DNA: TGTGCCAGCAGGGGCGCCAGAGCAACTAATGAAAAACTGTTTTTT

V: TRBV6-5
D: .
J: TRBJ2-7
size: .
CDR3: CASSKGGEQYF
DNA: TGTGCCAGCAGTAAAGGGGGCGAGCAGTACTTC

V: TRBV5-1
D: TRBD1
J: TRBJ1-1
size: once
CDR3: CASSSGQANTEAFF
DNA: TGCGCCAGCAGCTCCGGACAGGCCAACACTGAAGCTTTCTTT

V: TRBV10-3
D: TRBD1
J: TRBJ2-5
size: .
CDR3: CAISEGTGGETQYF
DNA: TGTGCCATCAGTGAGGGGACAGGCGGGGAGACCCAGTACTTC

V: TRBV27
D: TRBD1
J: TRBJ2-5
size: .
CDR3: CASSLETGLAQYF
DNA: TGTGCCAGCAGTTTGGAGACAGGGTTGGCCCAGTACTTC

V: TRBV27
D: .
J: TRBJ2-1
size: .
CDR3: CASSSGYNEQFF
DNA: TGTGCCAGCAGTAGCGGTTACAATGAGCAGTTCTTC

V: TRBV4-1
D: .
J: TRBJ2-5
size: medium-sized
CDR3: CASSQDLSYQETQYF
DNA: TGCGCCAGCAGCCAAGATCTTTCATACCAAGAGACCCAGTACTTC

V: TRBV19
D: .
J: TRBJ1-2
size: .
CDR3: CASSIYGEVAGYTF
DNA: TGTGCCAGTAGTATTTACGGGGAAGTCGCTGGCTACACCTTC

V: TRBV7-8
D: .
J: TRBJ2-7
size: .
CDR3: CASSLALTGRDEQYF
DNA: TGTGCCAGCAGCTTAGCTCTTACAGGGCGCGACGAGCAGTACTTC

V: TRBV4-1
D: TRBD2
J: TRBJ2-3
size: .
CDR3: CASSQTSTSGGDTQYF
DNA: TGCGCCAGCAGCCAAACTTCGACTAGCGGTGGAGATACGCAGTATTTT

V: TRBV27
D: TRBD1
J: TRBJ1-5
size: .
CDR3: CASSLLGQGFSNQPQHF
DNA: TGTGCCAGCAGTTTACTAGGACAGGGGTTTAGCAATCAGCCCCAGCATTTT

V: TRBV5-1
D: .
J: TRBJ2-1
size: .
CDR3: CASSWLGVYNEQFF
DNA: TGCGCCAGCAGCTGGCTGGGGGTATACAATGAGCAGTTCTTC

V: TRBV28
D: TRBD1
J: TRBJ2-7
size: .
CDR3: CASSTRTGASYEQYF
DNA: TGTGCCAGCAGTACCCGGACAGGGGCCTCCTACGAGCAGTACTTC

V: TRBV19
D: .
J: TRBJ1-2
size: once
CDR3: CASSPEAVFNYGYTF
DNA: TGTGCCAGTAGTCCAGAGGCCGTGTTTAACTATGGCTACACCTTC

V: TRBV7-9
D: .
J: TRBJ1-2
size: .
CDR3: CASSFSTGDGYTF
DNA: TGTGCCAGCAGCTTTTCGACGGGGGATGGCTACACCTTC

V: TRBV2
D: TRBD1
J: TRBJ1-2
size: .
CDR3: CASRQKTGNYGYTF
DNA: TGTGCCAGCAGGCAGAAGACAGGGAACTATGGCTACACCTTC

V: TRBV10-3
D: .
J: TRBJ2-7
size: .
CDR3: CAISGGQSEQYF
DNA: TGTGCCATCAGCGGTGGACAGTCTGAGCAGTACTTC

V: TRBV11-3
D: .
J: TRBJ1-2
size: .
CDR3: CASSARDTYLYGYTF
DNA: TGTGCCAGCAGCGCGCGGGACACTTACCTTTATGGCTACACCTTC

V: TRBV5-4
D: TRBD1
J: TRBJ1-4
size: .
CDR3: CASSPGQGVGVEKLFF
DNA: TGTGCCAGCAGCCCGGGACAGGGGGTAGGGGTCGAAAAACTGTTTTTT